This TCR beta chain was identified in a study of blood T cells in healthy people across ages (dated by TCRdb to the mid-2010s). Background on the whole study: In model experiments, roughly one uniquely barcoded TCR beta cDNA molecule per two T cells was captured by template switching. Donors of different ages were randomly distributed across sequencing lanes to avoid experimental bias. Using deep sequencing normalized with unique cDNA molecular identifiers, the study measured how TCR beta repertoire diversity changes with age. The donors were split into four age groups: young (average 16 years), middle-aged (39), aged (more than 60) and long-lived (about 74). The study analyzed two additional independent replicas of 1 million unique cDNA reads from the same blood draw for two donors, one aged 18 to 29 and one aged 80 or older.

This clonotype came up many times. No antigen is known for it. No much larger clonotype is one base removed from it; base qualities were not supplied. The CDR3 runs 8 residues from the cysteine to the phenylalanine. Only the CDR3 DNA stays, 24 bases, in frame from base 1. The germline V gene sets CDR1 to KGHDR and CDR2 to SFDVKD. At the junction V is shortened by 9 bases and J by 9 bases, with 4 bases in between. Overall results and qualifications from the work: Donor CMV infection status was unknown, potentially confounding age-related changes in expanded clonotypes. Estimates of total diversity based on one million sequenced T cells were regarded as lower bounds and as underestimates. Bulk unsorted PBMC profiling prevented conclusive comparison of naive and antigen-experienced compartments. Compared with the aged group, the long-lived group had more naive CD4+ T cells, fewer expanded clones and increased TCR diversity, suggesting age selection. Observed TCR beta diversity correlated strongly with the percentage of naive T cells measured by flow cytometry. Observed TCR beta diversity per million T cells fell roughly linearly with age, and a significant reduction was already apparent by age about 38.

Systemically healthy Caucasian individuals from Russia, approximately 39 in total and aged roughly 6 to 95 years, were included as donors. Each donor gave 8 to 10 milliliters of peripheral blood, drawn into EDTA-treated Vacutainer tubes. Ficoll-Paque density-gradient centrifugation was used to isolate PBMCs, with at least 7 million obtained per sample. Total RNA, at least 6 micrograms per sample, was extracted from PBMCs with Trizol reagent. Naive CD45RAhigh/CD27high T cell percentages were measured by flow cytometry on a PBMC aliquot from every donor. To prepare the library, 5' RACE was applied. Sequencing was carried out with an Illumina HiSeq 2500. A second 7 to 11 cycle PCR used a sample-barcoded 5' primer and a J-beta primer mix. Each TCR beta cDNA molecule received a unique molecular identifier from a template-switch 5' adaptor carrying 12 random nucleotides. Each sample yielded at least 2.5 million CDR3-containing paired-end reads. The Mint cDNA synthesis kit, primed by a TRBC-specific oligonucleotide, was used to synthesize first-strand cDNA from all RNA. After uracil-DNA glycosylase treatment, a first 18-cycle PCR used universal primers M1SS and BC2_uni_R on all cDNA. For the original study's pipeline: Each sample was normalized by randomly selecting 1 million high-quality reads, each carrying a distinct molecular identifier. Instead of being binned into consensus sequences, reads with shared molecular identifiers were discarded. MiTCR, with a Q25 quality threshold and the strictest error-elimination algorithm, was used for CDR3 identification, clonotype clustering and error correction. A nonparametric unseen species model with Euler transformation was used to estimate a lower bound on total TCR beta diversity. TCRdb handled the public reads itself, with Q25 trimming in fastp and clone calling in MiXCR, and kept productive beta chains. Identical CDR3 proteins give one entry, which carries the most common genes and DNA. The V and J calls reflect TCRdb's pipeline rather than the authors' work. The sample records approximately 810,000 distinct CDR3 sequences, around 26% of which are singletons. The ten biggest clones cover around a sixth of the sample.

The receptor comes from a woman of 80 years or more in good health. The rearranged chain carries TRBV24-1 and TRBJ2-5; confidence is insufficient to name the D gene. Sequencing was carried out using blood. The nucleotide sequence reads TGTGCCACCGTATCCCAGTACTTC. The resulting protein is CATVSQYF.